A single sample gave rise to the 28 T cell receptor beta chains below, sequenced in a study of Graves' ophthalmopathy and Graves' hyperthyroidism. The authors amplified TCR beta CDR3 regions from RNA transcripts. First-round RT-PCR used HTBI primers; second-round multiplex PCR followed. A single record per CDR3 protein comes from TCRdb applying MiXCR to the multiplex PCR reads. The sample records 40,000 or so distinct CDR3 sequences, about 50% being singletons. Material: peripheral blood. The receptors derive from an adult man with Graves' ophthalmopathy.

In the case of this clonotype: A much bigger clone sits one base away, suggesting this may be a read error. The V gene is TRBV18, the J gene TRBJ1-2, with D maybe TRBD1 (5 bases). The CDR3 totals 14 residues. The V gene's germline CDR1 is KGHSH and CDR2 LQKENI. CDR3 bases: TGTGTCAGCTCACCACAAGGGGCGAACTATGGCTACACCTTC. It yields the protein CVSSPQGANYGYTF. The full variable domain, its missing parts supplied by reference TRBV18 and TRBJ1-2, is NAGVMQNPRHLVRRRGQEARLRCSPMKGHSHVYWYRQLPEEGLKFMVYLQKENIIDESGMPKERFSAEFPKEGPSILRIQQVVRGDSAAYFCVSSPQGANYGYTFGSGTRLTVV.

J is TRBJ2-3 and V is TRBV10-3; TRBD1 matches at 10 bases. J lost 2 bases, V lost 3 bases, and 5 bases had no gene match. Per the germline V gene, CDR1 is ENHRY and CDR2 is SYGVKD. This CDR3 region has 16 residues. The CDR3 sequence: CAISDGQGGNTDTQYF. DNA of the CDR3: TGTGCCATCAGTGATGGACAGGGGGGAAACACAGATACGCAGTATTTT.

The gene calls are TRBV7-2 and TRBJ1-5; weak D call: TRBD1 (6 bases). The V gene lost 1 base and the J gene lost 11 bases, with 24 bases spanning the gap. The CDR3 loop spans 17 amino acids. CDR1 SGHTA and CDR2 FQGNSA come from the germline V gene. CDR3 coding DNA: TGTGCCAGCAGCTTAGAGTGGCGGGGGGGCCTGGAGGAGACCCAGCATTTT. As protein: CASSLEWRGGLEETQHF.

The gene calls are TRBV9 and TRBJ1-2; 7 bases align to TRBD1. This CDR3 is 15 amino acids long. Germline loops: CDR1 SGDLS, CDR2 YYNGEE. V was clipped by 0 bases and J by 1 base; unmatched bases: 3. The CDR3 loop is CASSVDGDSNYGYTF. The CDR3, as DNA: TGTGCCAGCAGCGTAGACGGGGACAGTAACTATGGCTACACCTTC.

The chain carries TRBV7-9 and TRBJ2-5, with 12 bases that match TRBD2. V lost 4 bases to trimming and J lost 5 bases; unmatched junction nucleotides: 5. Germline V gene data show CDR1 as SEHNR and CDR2 as FQNEAQ (reference sequence). CDR3 length equals 15 residues. This CDR3 reads CASSSTSGRIETQYF. The CDR3 DNA reads as TGTGCCAGCAGCTCTACTAGCGGGAGGATCGAGACCCAGTACTTC. The whole variable domain, remainder taken from reference TRBV7-9 and TRBJ2-5, is DTGVSQNPRHKITKRGQNVTFRCDPISEHNRLYWYRQTLGQGPEFLTYFQNEAQLEKSRLLSDRFSAERPKGSFSTLEIQRTEQGDSAMYLCASSSTSGRIETQYFGPGTRLLVL.

In regard to this clonotype: A junction end diverges from the germline sequence, so it may reflect a read error. The J gene is TRBJ2-1, the V gene TRBV9; 10 bases match TRBD2. The CDR3 runs to 15 residues. CDR1 and CDR2 from the germline V gene are SGDLS and YYNGEE. CDR3 loop: CASSVAGGSYNEQFF. The CDR3 DNA sequence: TGTGCCAGTAGCGTAGCGGGAGGATCCTACAATGAGCAGTTCTTC. The entire variable domain, with the rest obtained from reference TRBV9 and TRBJ2-1, is as follows: DSGVTQTPKHLITATGQRVTLRCSPRSGDLSVYWYQQSLDQGLQFLIQYYNGEERAKGNILERFSAQQFPDLHSELNLSSLELGDSALYFCASSVAGGSYNEQFFGPGTRLTVL.

This clonotype was seen repeatedly, ten times or more. The chain couples TRBV9 to TRBJ2-5, with TRBD1 matching over 9 bases. The CDR3 consists of 16 residues. Germline V gene lookup returns CDR1 SGDLS and CDR2 YYNGEE. V shed 0 bases and J 5 bases; nucleotides not matched to a gene: 8. DNA of the CDR3: TGTGCCAGCAGCGTAGGCGACAGGGGGTATTTGGAGACCCAGTACTTC. Protein sequence: CASSVGDRGYLETQYF.

This clonotype was seen once. The chain combines TRBV20-1 with TRBJ2-1, with 8 bases fitting TRBD2. The CDR3 is 14 amino acids. CDR1 is DFQATT and CDR2 is SNEGSKA in the germline V gene (reference sequence). V lost 3 bases to trimming and J lost 10 bases; unmatched junction nucleotides: 11. CDR3 residues: CSARRGLEGREQFF. DNA for the CDR3: TGCAGTGCTAGGCGGGGACTAGAGGGGCGGGAGCAGTTCTTC.

This clonotype has ten or more counts. The rearrangement joins TRBV3-1 to TRBJ1-5, with no clear D. The CDR3 is 15 residues long. Trimming pared 0 bases from V and 2 bases from J, leaving 8 bases between. Germline CDR1 is LGHDT and CDR2 is YNNKEL (reference sequence). CDR3 in DNA: TGTGCCAGCAGCCAAGATACCGTGGGCAATCAGCCCCAGCATTTT. Protein sequence: CASSQDTVGNQPQHF.

V gene TRBV6-5 combines with J gene TRBJ2-5; 9 bases map to TRBD1. The CDR3 totals 11 residues. V was pared by 7 bases and J by 7 bases, with 1 base of the junction left unmatched. Germline V gene sequence: CDR1 MNHEY, CDR2 SVGAGI. CDR3 sequence reads: CASKDRGTQYF. In DNA form, the CDR3 reads TGTGCCAGCAAGGACAGGGGGACCCAGTACTTC.

The chain carries TRBV20-1 and TRBJ1-2; no clear D. This CDR3 is 13 amino acids long. Trimming shortened V by 1 base and J by 12 bases, and 18 bases separated the two germline ends. Germline V lookup: CDR1 DFQATT, CDR2 SNEGSKA (reference sequence). The CDR3 DNA reads TGCAGTGCTAGAGCCGATCTTAGGCCTGGAAACACCTTC. Translation gives CSARADLRPGNTF.

This clonotype was seen ten or more times. V is TRBV28 and J is TRBJ2-7; TRBD1 agrees at 7 bases. Germline V CDR1 and CDR2: MDHEN, SYDVKM. With V trimmed by 3 bases and J by 3 bases, 2 bases remained unmatched. The CDR3 is made up of 13 amino acids. The CDR3: CASSFRQGYEQYF. The CDR3 DNA reads TGTGCCAGCAGTTTTCGACAGGGCTACGAGCAGTACTTC.

CDR3 protein: CASSLFAQDNQPQHF. The CDR3 DNA sequence: TGTGCCAGCAGCTTATTTGCACAGGACAATCAGCCCCAGCATTTT. The V and J genes are TRBV7-2 and TRBJ1-5; weak D call: TRBD1 (5 bases). V lost 2 bases, J lost 3 bases, and 11 bases lay in between. Looked up from germline, CDR1 is SGHTA and CDR2 is FQGNSA. The CDR3 contains 15 residues.

This clonotype occurred many times. The V and J genes are TRBV12-3 or TRBV12-4 and TRBJ1-1; possible D gene TRBD1, 6 bases. This CDR3 region has 13 residues. Deletions cut 2 bases from V and 3 bases from J, with 7 bases between. The CDR3 DNA sequence: TGTGCCAGCAGTTTATACAGGGACACTGAAGCTTTCTTT. Translating it yields CASSLYRDTEAFF.

The gene calls are TRBV15 and TRBJ2-5; weak D call: TRBD2 (5 bases). This CDR3 contains 17 residues. The V gene's germline CDR1 is LNHNV and CDR2 YYDKDF (reference sequence). The V and J ends lost 0 bases and 4 bases respectively, with 18 bases between them. CDR3 in amino acids: CATSRDVGVRKGETQYF. The CDR3 bases are TGTGCCACCAGCAGAGATGTCGGGGTACGCAAAGGAGAGACCCAGTACTTC.

Ten or more counts support this clonotype. This sequence joins TRBV12-3 or TRBV12-4 and TRBJ2-7; D remains ambiguous. There are 13 residues in the CDR3. V lost 3 bases and J lost 5, with 11 bases in between. This CDR3 reads CASSFNRWNEQYF. In nucleotides, the CDR3 is TGTGCCAGCAGTTTCAACAGATGGAACGAGCAGTACTTC.

This clonotype was detected many times. This chain links TRBV12-3 or TRBV12-4 with TRBJ1-1; D not certain. Between the trimmed V and J ends, which lost 3 bases and 11 bases, there was a span of 16 bases. This CDR3 has 13 residues. This CDR3 reads CASSLPYRSEAFF. In DNA form, the CDR3 reads TGTGCCAGCAGTTTGCCGTATAGGAGTGAGGCTTTCTTT.

Ten or more counts support this clonotype. V gene TRBV19 combines with J gene TRBJ2-5; TRBD1 matches at 8 bases. Germline V lookup: CDR1 LNHDA, CDR2 SQIVND (reference sequence). Trimming took 4 bases from V and 5 from J; bases not matched to a gene: 9. There are 15 residues in the CDR3. In nucleotides, the CDR3 is TGTGCCAGTAGTACCAGGGACAGGTCAAGGGAGACCCAGTACTTC. The encoded protein is CASSTRDRSRETQYF.

This clonotype is judged medium-sized. The V call is TRBV7-2, the J call TRBJ1-3; TRBD1 matches 8 bases. This CDR3 is built from 14 residues. CDR1 and CDR2 from the germline V gene are SGHTA and FQGNSA. V shed 6 bases and J 2 bases; nucleotides not matched to a gene: 3. The CDR3 DNA follows: TGTGCCAGCAGACGGACAGGGACTGGAAACACCATATATTTT. It yields the protein CASRRTGTGNTIYF. Supplemented by reference TRBV7-2 and TRBJ1-3, the full variable domain reads GAGVSQSPSNKVTEKGKDVELRCDPISGHTALYWYRQSLGQGLEFLIYFQGNSAPDKSGLPSDRFSAERTGGSVSTLTIQRTQQEDSAVYLCASRRTGTGNTIYFGEGSWLTVV.

This clonotype occurred once. A read error may explain this, as a much larger clone is one base away. The rearrangement joins TRBV27 to TRBJ2-5; 11 bases agree with TRBD1. This CDR3 has 14 amino acids. The germline V gene encodes CDR1 MNHEY and CDR2 SMNVEV (reference sequence). V trimming: 6 bases; J trimming: 9 bases; junction bases outside the gene matches: 9. The CDR3 spells CASRDRGLGEAQYF. CDR3 in DNA: TGTGCCAGCAGGGACAGGGGGCTGGGTGAGGCCCAGTACTTC.

This chain joins TRBV25-1 and TRBJ2-2; 7 nucleotides align to TRBD2. Germline values: CDR1 MGHDK, CDR2 SYGVNS. This CDR3 is 14 amino acids long. The V segment lost 2 bases and the J segment 7 bases; nucleotides outside the gene matches: 4. This CDR3 reads CASSEGGDVGELFF. Written as DNA, the CDR3 is TGTGCCAGCAGTGAAGGGGGGGATGTCGGGGAGCTGTTTTTT.

The rearrangement links TRBV19 to TRBJ1-3; D uncertain. The CDR3 length is 15 residues. V gave up 2 bases and J gave up 0 bases, with 8 bases separating them. Germline-derived CDR1 and CDR2 are LNHDA and SQIVND (reference sequence). DNA for the CDR3: TGTGCCAGTAGTATAACTCGGTCCTCTGGAAACACCATATATTTT. This translates into CASSITRSSGNTIYF.

A remark on this clonotype: Relative to the germline gene, one junction end is altered; a read error may explain this. This rearrangement joins TRBV20-1 to TRBJ2-6; possibly TRBD1 for D (5 bases). The CDR3 is 15 residues long. Germline assignment: CDR1 DFQATT and CDR2 SNEGSKA (reference sequence). The DNA of the CDR3 is TGCAGTGCTAGAGGATCCGGCCCTGGGGCCAACGTCCTGACCTTC. Translation: CSARGSGPGANVLTF.

The V gene is TRBV19, the J gene TRBJ1-5; D is uncertain. This CDR3 spans 14 amino acids. V was clipped by 11 bases and J by 2 bases, with 16 bases between them. Germline-derived CDR1 and CDR2 are LNHDA and SQIVND (reference sequence). The CDR3 is CAGMDRVGNQPQHF. The CDR3 nucleotides read TGTGCCGGTATGGATAGGGTGGGCAATCAGCCCCAGCATTTT.

The table lists this clonotype with many counts. The chain has TRBV3-1 and TRBJ2-1; the match to TRBD2 covers 11 bases. After removal of 6 bases from V and 0 bases from J, the junction contained 7 bases not matched to a gene. This CDR3 comprises 17 residues. Germline CDR1 is LGHDT and CDR2 is YNNKEL (reference sequence). The CDR3 loop is CASSLTSGVSSYNEQFF. CDR3 in DNA: TGTGCCAGCAGTCTGACTAGCGGGGTAAGCTCCTACAATGAGCAGTTCTTC.

The J gene is TRBJ2-2, the V gene TRBV7-9; 8 nucleotides line up with TRBD1. Germline V lookup: CDR1 SEHNR, CDR2 FQNEAQ (reference sequence). The CDR3 runs to 14 residues. V gave up 11 bases and J gave up 3 bases; unmatched junction bases: 8. DNA of the CDR3: TGTGCCTGGAGTTTGACAGGGGACACCGGGGAGCTGTTTTTT. The encoded protein is CAWSLTGDTGELFF.

The rearrangement uses TRBV25-1 and TRBJ2-3; TRBD2 matches at 10 bases. The CDR3 sequence is 15 residues long. V lost 10 bases, J lost 5 bases, and 12 bases stayed unmatched. Germline V gene sequence: CDR1 MGHDK, CDR2 SYGVNS. CDR3 bases: TGTGCCAACCTCCTTCTAGCGGGAGAAAGAGATACGCAGTATTTT. Its protein is CANLLLAGERDTQYF.

Of note for this clonotype: The final CDR3 position lacks the conserved phenylalanine or tryptophan, pointing to a likely read error. The chain recombines TRBV20-1 with TRBJ1-1; D might be TRBD1 (5 bases). The CDR3 is 14 amino acids. The germline gives CDR1 DFQATT, CDR2 SNEGSKA (reference sequence). V lost 1 base, J lost 9 bases, and 18 bases lay in between. The CDR3 DNA reads TGCAGTGCTAGAGGGGTGGAGGGGCCCAAGAAAGCTTTCCTT. Protein sequence: CSARGVEGPKKAFL.